The rows below give T cell receptor beta chains drawn from one sample of a study of blood T cells in healthy people across ages. One entry per CDR3 protein, called by TCRdb with MiXCR from the 5' RACE reads. The sample carries approximately 810,000 distinct CDR3 sequences, 29% recorded once. Material: blood. These receptors came from a woman older than 75 in good health. The CDR3 runs from the conserved cysteine through the conserved F or W. The D gene is left open where the match is weak. For some rows the clone size is stated as once, few or many, or as a class when expanded; others skip it.

D gene	clone size	CDR3 length	V gene	J gene	CDR3 protein	CDR3 DNA
TRBD2	.	17	TRBV6-2/TRBV6-3	TRBJ2-5	CASSSKTSGGAPETQYF	TGTGCCAGCAGTTCGAAGACTAGCGGGGGGGCCCCAGAGACCCAGTACTTC
TRBD1	.	13	TRBV5-1	TRBJ1-1	CASRQGTTGSAFF	TGCGCCAGCAGACAAGGAACGACAGGGTCGGCTTTCTTT
TRBD2	many	17	TRBV7-2	TRBJ2-3	CASSLSLLAGGQDTQYF	TGTGCCAGCAGCTTAAGCCTCCTAGCGGGGGGGCAAGATACGCAGTATTTT
.	many	15	TRBV12-3/TRBV12-4	TRBJ1-1	CASSLHQGQNTEAFF	TGTGCCAGCAGTTTACACCAGGGTCAGAACACTGAAGCTTTCTTT
TRBD1	.	17	TRBV11-2	TRBJ2-1	CASSNGQVKVSYNEQFF	TGTGCCAGCAGCAATGGACAGGTGAAAGTCTCCTACAATGAGCAGTTCTTC
.	many	14	TRBV5-1	TRBJ2-3	CASSLGQARDTQYF	TGCGCCAGCAGCTTGGGCCAGGCGAGAGATACGCAGTATTTT
TRBD1	many	15	TRBV7-4	TRBJ1-5	CASSSRRGLNQPQHF	TGTGCCAGCAGCTCCCGCAGGGGGCTCAATCAGCCCCAGCATTTT
.	few	13	TRBV3-1	TRBJ2-7	CASNYRGGYEQYF	TGTGCCAGCAACTACAGGGGAGGATACGAGCAGTACTTC
.	many	15	TRBV9	TRBJ2-7	CASSPQGGRSSEQYF	TGTGCCAGCAGCCCGCAGGGGGGGCGCTCCTCCGAGCAGTACTTC
TRBD1	few	14	TRBV28	TRBJ2-7	CASGLRQGSYEQYF	TGTGCCAGCGGTCTAAGACAGGGCTCCTACGAGCAGTACTTC
.	.	13	TRBV30	TRBJ2-7	CAWSHRAPYEQYF	TGTGCCTGGAGTCACAGGGCCCCCTACGAGCAGTACTTC
TRBD2	.	13	TRBV27	TRBJ2-7	CTSSLGLIYEQYF	TGTACCAGCAGTTTGGGACTAATCTACGAGCAGTACTTC
TRBD2	.	17	TRBV2	TRBJ2-3	CASSRRGGLIVTDTQYF	TGTGCCAGCAGCCGGCGGGGGGGTTTGATCGTGACAGATACGCAGTATTTT
.	many	15	TRBV5-1	TRBJ2-3	CASSPGDTSTDTQYF	TGCGCCAGCAGCCCGGGGGACACTAGCACAGATACGCAGTATTTT
TRBD2	.	16	TRBV4-1	TRBJ2-3	CASGPGRGSMADTQYF	TGCGCCAGCGGCCCCGGGCGGGGGTCAATGGCGGATACGCAGTATTTT
.	few	13	TRBV28	TRBJ1-6	CASRFIRLSPLHF	TGTGCCAGCAGGTTTATACGACTTTCACCCCTCCACTTT
TRBD1	many	16	TRBV27	TRBJ2-3	CASSLDRGPSTDTQYF	TGTGCCAGCAGTCTCGACAGGGGCCCTAGCACAGATACGCAGTATTTT
.	.	15	TRBV18	TRBJ2-3	CASSPAETSTDTQYF	TGTGCCAGCTCACCGGCGGAGACTAGCACAGATACGCAGTATTTT
TRBD1	many	14	TRBV11-2	TRBJ2-5	CASSPKTGKETQYF	TGTGCCAGCAGTCCTAAGACAGGGAAAGAGACCCAGTACTTC
TRBD2	.	15	TRBV5-1	TRBJ2-1	CASSSGLAGLKTQFF	TGCGCCAGCAGCTCGGGACTAGCGGGTTTGAAGACCCAGTTCTTC
TRBD2	.	17	TRBV3-1	TRBJ2-2	CASSPHKFWEGTGELFF	TGTGCCAGCAGCCCCCATAAATTCTGGGAGGGCACCGGGGAGCTGTTTTTT
.	few	12	TRBV20-1	TRBJ2-3	CSARDPTDTQYF	TGCAGTGCTAGAGACCCCACAGATACGCAGTATTTT
TRBD2	.	15	TRBV4-2	TRBJ2-3	CASSQGLAAGDTQYF	TGTGCCAGCAGCCAAGGGCTAGCGGCGGGAGATACGCAGTATTTT
TRBD2	many	14	TRBV2	TRBJ2-5	CASIRGLAGETQYF	TGTGCCAGCATACGGGGACTAGCCGGGGAGACCCAGTACTTC
TRBD2	.	13	TRBV4-3	TRBJ2-5	CASSQEGLGPRDF	TGCGCCAGCAGCCAAGAGGGACTAGGTCCCAGGGACTTC
.	many	13	TRBV6-2/TRBV6-3	TRBJ1-5	CASSYRSGQPQHF	TGTGCCAGCAGTTACAGATCGGGTCAGCCCCAGCATTTT
.	many	16	TRBV27	TRBJ2-3	CASSLQGDVNQRTQYF	TGTGCCAGCAGTTTACAGGGTGATGTCAATCAACGGACGCAGTATTTT
.	.	15	TRBV6-2/TRBV6-3	TRBJ2-3	CASSLRQTNTDTQYF	TGTGCCAGCAGTTTAAGACAGACCAACACAGATACGCAGTATTTT
TRBD1	.	15	TRBV7-9	TRBJ2-5	CASSFLDRIFETQYF	TGTGCCAGCAGCTTCTTGGACAGGATCTTCGAGACCCAGTACTTC
.	many	16	TRBV20-1	TRBJ2-3	CSADGRGLRPTDTQYF	TGCAGTGCGGATGGGCGGGGCCTCCGTCCCACAGATACGCAGTATTTT
.	many	14	TRBV4-1	TRBJ1-2	CASSQAAGYDGYTF	TGCGCCAGCAGCCAAGCGGCAGGGTACGATGGCTACACCTTC
TRBD1	many	15	TRBV7-9	TRBJ1-2	CASSAPGQGAQGYTF	TGTGCCAGCAGCGCCCCGGGACAGGGGGCGCAAGGCTACACCTTC
.	many	15	TRBV7-2	TRBJ2-3	CASTYLGQKTDTQYF	TGTGCCAGCACCTACCTCGGACAGAAGACAGATACGCAGTATTTT
.	.	16	TRBV11-2	TRBJ2-2	CASSPRQGPNTGGLFF	TGTGCCAGCAGCCCCCGACAGGGCCCGAACACCGGGGGGCTGTTTTTT
.	few	15	TRBV5-6	TRBJ2-5	CASSLVSGLLGTQYF	TGTGCCAGCAGCTTGGTCAGTGGTCTCTTGGGGACCCAGTACTTC
.	.	12	TRBV18	TRBJ2-3	CAGSPLTDTQYF	TGTGCCGGCTCACCGCTGACTGATACGCAGTATTTT
TRBD1	many	16	TRBV5-1	TRBJ2-3	CASSEVPTGAKDTQYF	TGCGCCAGCAGCGAAGTACCGACAGGGGCGAAAGATACGCAGTATTTT
.	many	11	TRBV2	TRBJ2-7	CASSEGHEQYF	TGTGCCAGCAGTGAGGGGCACGAGCAGTACTTC
TRBD1	.	16	TRBV28	TRBJ2-1	CASSLRWTGARYEQFF	TGTGCCAGCAGTTTACGTTGGACAGGGGCAAGGTATGAGCAGTTCTTC
.	.	16	TRBV7-2	TRBJ2-1	CASSPRRLSGDDEQFF	TGTGCCAGCAGCCCCCGGAGGTTATCCGGAGACGATGAGCAGTTCTTC
TRBD1	.	13	TRBV20-1	TRBJ1-1	CSASRQGTTEAFF	TGCAGTGCTAGTCGACAGGGAACCACTGAAGCTTTCTTT